A selection of T cell receptor beta chains follows, all from one sample in a study of OX40 agonist ivuxolimab in advanced cancers. The repertoire was sequenced with immunoSEQ multiplex PCR; TCRdb's copy has only in-frame clones and lacks some. Here the sample spans about 25,000 clones, 80% to 85% being singletons. The sequences come from CD4+ or CD8+ T cells sorted from blood, collected in a trial of the OX40 agonist ivuxolimab. All receptors derive from an adult with an advanced solid tumor such as melanoma, head and neck, liver or kidney cancer. The CDR3 runs from the conserved cysteine through the conserved F or W. A D gene is named only where the DNA matches it firmly. Only some rows state a clone size, as once, few, many or a class for expanded clones.

TRBD1	.	TRBV6-4	TRBJ2-3	TGTGCCAGCAGTGACGGGACAGGGACAACAGATACGCAGTATTTT	CASSDGTGTTDTQYF
.	.	TRBV5-1	TRBJ1-2	TGCGCCAGCAGCTTGGGGGAGGAGGGAAGTAACTATGGCTACACCTTC	CASSLGEEGSNYGYTF
TRBD2	.	TRBV7-6	TRBJ2-1	TGTGCCAGCAGCTTTAGCGGGAGGTCCGATGAGCAGTTCTTC	CASSFSGRSDEQFF
.	.	TRBV2	TRBJ1-4	TGTGCCAGCAAAGGAGGGCTGTTTAATGAAAAACTGTTTTTT	CASKGGLFNEKLFF
.	.	TRBV28	TRBJ2-7	TGTGCCAGCGCTTGGGTGTCCTACGAGCAGTACTTC	CASAWVSYEQYF
.	.	TRBV4-1	TRBJ1-1	TGCGCCAGCAGCCAAAATTACTACGACCCTGAAGCTTTCTTT	CASSQNYYDPEAFF
.	many	TRBV27	TRBJ1-3	TGTGCCAGCAGTTTATCAGGGGGAGTTGGAAACACCATATATTTT	CASSLSGGVGNTIYF
.	.	TRBV6-4	TRBJ2-2	TGTGCCAGCAGTGACGGTCAGGGCGTCGGGGAGCTGTTTTTT	CASSDGQGVGELFF
.	.	TRBV6-5	TRBJ2-2	TGTGCCAGCAGTTACCAGGGGGGCGCGACCGGGGAGCTGTTTTTT	CASSYQGGATGELFF
TRBD2	.	TRBV27	TRBJ2-3	TGTGCCAGCAGTTTTTTGCTAGCGGGGGCGGGGGCAGATACGCAGTATTTT	CASSFLLAGAGADTQYF
.	.	TRBV11-3	TRBJ1-4	TGTGCCAGCAGCCCCCGATCAGGGAACTCCACTGAAAAACTGTTTTTT	CASSPRSGNSTEKLFF
.	.	TRBV27	TRBJ1-2	TGTGCCAGCAGTTTATTTCCAGGGTCGGATTATGGCTACACCTTC	CASSLFPGSDYGYTF
.	.	TRBV21-1	TRBJ1-2	TGTGCCAGCAGCAAAGCCCGGGACAGGGATACTAATAACTATGGCTACACCTTC	CASSKARDRDTNNYGYTF
.	.	TRBV5-4	TRBJ1-1	TGTGCCAGCAGCTTCACCTCCGGTGGCCCTGAAGCTTTCTTT	CASSFTSGGPEAFF
.	medium-sized	TRBV27	TRBJ2-7	TGTGCCAGCAGTTTATTGTCCTCTTTTTCATACGAGCAGTACTTC	CASSLLSSFSYEQYF
.	.	TRBV19	TRBJ1-1	TGTGCCAGTAGCAATACAGGGGAAGCTTTCTTT	CASSNTGEAFF
TRBD1	.	TRBV18	TRBJ2-5	TGTGCCAGCCACCTGGGGAAGGGGGCGCTCAGACAAGAGACCCAGTACTTC	CASHLGKGALRQETQYF
.	once	TRBV5-1	TRBJ1-5	TGCGCCAGCAGCTTAGAGGCAGGGGAGGCCAATCAGCCCCAGCATTTT	CASSLEAGEANQPQHF
TRBD2	once	TRBV7-6	TRBJ2-3	TGTGCCAGCACTGGACTAGCGGGGAGCACAGATACGCAGTATTTT	CASTGLAGSTDTQYF
TRBD2	.	TRBV9	TRBJ2-3	TGTGCCAGCAGCGTAGGATCTAGCGGTAACACAGATACGCAGTATTTT	CASSVGSSGNTDTQYF
.	.	TRBV5-4	TRBJ2-1	TGTGCCAGCAGCTTCTCGGGATCTAATGAGCAGTTCTTC	CASSFSGSNEQFF
.	.	TRBV4-2	TRBJ2-7	TGTGCCAGCAGCCAAGTCGAAATCGGGCTCGAGCAGTACTTC	CASSQVEIGLEQYF
.	.	TRBV28	TRBJ2-7	TGTGCCAGCAGTTTCAGGGTTATCGGCGAGCAGTACTTC	CASSFRVIGEQYF
TRBD2	few	TRBV6-5	TRBJ2-7	TGTGCCAGCAGCTCGTTCAGCGGGGCCGGGAACGAGCAGTACTTC	CASSSFSGAGNEQYF
.	.	TRBV27	TRBJ1-6	TGTGCCAGCAGTACCTGGAATAATTCACCCCTCCACTTT	CASSTWNNSPLHF
.	.	TRBV7-3	TRBJ1-2	TGTGCCAGCAGCCCGTATACCGGGCCAGGGCAATTAACCTTC	CASSPYTGPGQLTF
.	.	TRBV4-1	TRBJ2-5	TGCGCCAGCAGCCCAGGGGAGGAGACCCAGTACTTC	CASSPGEETQYF
.	.	TRBV5-1	TRBJ1-5	TGCGCCAGCAGCTTGATAGGGGAGCAGCCCCAGCATTTT	CASSLIGEQPQHF
.	.	TRBV6-6	TRBJ1-5	TGTGCCAGCAGTCCCGGACCACAAGGCAATCAGCCCCAGCATTTT	CASSPGPQGNQPQHF
.	.	TRBV5-1	TRBJ2-5	TGCGCCAGCAGCTTGCCGGGGGAAGAGACCCAGTACTTC	CASSLPGEETQYF
.	.	TRBV5-6	TRBJ2-3	TGTGCCAGCAGCTTGGCCCCTAGGGGATACACAGATACGCAGTATTTT	CASSLAPRGYTDTQYF
.	few	TRBV6-5	TRBJ1-1	TGTGCCAGCAGTTTCTCAGGAGAAGCTTTCTTT	CASSFSGEAFF
.	.	TRBV6-4	TRBJ2-2	TGTGCCAGCAGTGAGGGGGACGGCTACACCGGGGAGCTGTTTTTT	CASSEGDGYTGELFF
TRBD2	few	TRBV9	TRBJ2-2	TGTGCCAGCAGCGTAGGAGGGGCGGGGGTTTGGGAGCTGTTTTTT	CASSVGGAGVWELFF
.	.	TRBV6-5	TRBJ1-2	TGTGCCAGCTCCCCAGGGGTCTATGGCTACACCTTC	CASSPGVYGYTF
TRBD1	.	TRBV9	TRBJ2-2	TGTGCCAGCAGCGTTACAGGGGGGACCGGGGAGCTGTTTTTT	CASSVTGGTGELFF
TRBD1	.	TRBV14	TRBJ2-1	TGTGCCAGCAGCCTTTTCAGGGACAGGAACAATGAGCAGTTCTTC	CASSLFRDRNNEQFF
.	once	TRBV29-1	TRBJ2-7	TGCAGCGTTGAAGATCAAGGCCTCCTCGAGCAGTACTTC	CSVEDQGLLEQYF
TRBD1	.	TRBV10-3	TRBJ1-5	TGTGCCATCAGTGAAAATCCGGGACAGGGGGTTTCCTTTAGCAATCAGCCCCAGCATTTT	CAISENPGQGVSFSNQPQHF
.	.	TRBV6-1	TRBJ1-1	TGTGCCAGCACCCCGTTCTACTCGCACACTGAAGCTTTCTTT	CASTPFYSHTEAFF
TRBD1	.	TRBV29-1	TRBJ1-5	TGCAGCGTTCGACAGGGGATGGATCAGCCCCAGCATTTT	CSVRQGMDQPQHF
TRBD2	.	TRBV5-1	TRBJ2-5	TGCGCCAGCAGCCCTTATAGCGGGGGGGAGACCCAGTACTTC	CASSPYSGGETQYF
TRBD2	few	TRBV5-1	TRBJ2-1	TGCGCCAGCAGCCCGGGACTAGCGGGCTACAATGAGCAGTTCTTC	CASSPGLAGYNEQFF
.	.	TRBV20-1	TRBJ1-2	TGCAGTGCTAGTTCGGGTGGCTACACCTTC	CSASSGGYTF
.	.	TRBV9	TRBJ1-2	TGTGCCAGCAGCGTAGTCCCAGACAGGCCCTATGGCTACACCTTC	CASSVVPDRPYGYTF